This T cell receptor (beta chain) was sequenced in a study of CD8 T cells in ankylosing spondylitis. Libraries for TCR beta were made by quantitative 5'-RACE with molecular barcodes. MiXCR was run by TCRdb on the 5' RACE reads, yielding one entry per CDR3 protein. The data contain 150,000 to 200,000 distinct CDR3 sequences, roughly 34% of them singletons. Study-wide results and caveats: CD8+ disease-linked clones were present at relatively low frequencies in blood. In ankylosing spondylitis patients, matched synovial fluid reportedly showed significant enrichment of disease-linked clones.

Germline V gives CDR1 DFQATT, CDR2 SNEGSKA (reference sequence). The V end lost 2 bases, the J end lost 2 bases, and 9 bases lay between the germline ends. This CDR3 is 13 amino acids long. As to this clonotype: What it binds is not known.

The rearrangement joins TRBV20-1 to TRBJ2-5, with D perhaps matching TRBD1 or TRBD2 (5 bases each). The sequencing input was synovial fluid, either unsorted or a sorted T cell fraction (not recorded which). This TCR came from a male donor with ankylosing spondylitis. CDR3 coding DNA: TGCAGTGCTAGATCCGGGGCACAAGAGACCCAGTACTTC. As protein: CSARSGAQETQYF.